Below, one T cell receptor beta chain is given with its context. The antigen is undetermined. This entry belongs to a study of beta chain features in type 1 diabetes. Each of the CD4+ naive, central memory, regulatory and stem cell-like memory populations was sorted via CD45RO/CCR7/CD25/CD127/CD95/CD27. Study-wide findings and caveats: A closer apparent resemblance between naive, central memory and Treg TCRB repertoires was seen in patients than in healthy donors.

CDR1 and CDR2 (germline): DFQATT, SNEGSKA (reference sequence). V lost 6 bases, J lost 6 bases, and 11 bases lay in between. This CDR3 has 11 amino acids. Isolated RNA was reverse transcribed in full, so expressed TCRB transcripts were sequenced. An average of about 3.5 million reads was obtained for naive, central memory and regulatory T cell samples. Clones were sequenced by immunoSEQ multiplex PCR, and TCRdb holds only the in-frame ones, with some missing. There are hundreds of thousands of clones in the sample; approximately 8.2% occur only once, and approximately 0.47% lies in the top ten. The sample comprised central memory CD4+ T cells from blood. The receptor was derived from a young woman in good health. This chain uses TRBV20-1 with TRBJ1-1, with D possibly being TRBD1 (5 bases). The CDR3, as DNA: TGCAGTGCAAGACAGTTCGCTGAAGCTTTCTTT. Amino acid sequence: CSARQFAEAFF.